The clone carrying this T cell receptor (beta chain) appeared a single time. Regarding treatment: preoperative locoregional IRX-2 cytokine immunotherapy. Preoperative locoregional IRX-2 cytokine immunotherapy was tested in the phase Ib source study. Produced via immunoSEQ multiplex PCR; TCRdb's table is partial and in-frame only. This sample carries roughly 24,000 clones, roughly 95% of them seen once, and the ten largest clones take 15% to 20%. This sample is drawn from a study of preoperative IRX-2 immunotherapy in early breast cancer. In germline, CDR1 is SGHDT, CDR2 YYEEEE. This CDR3 is 13 amino acids long. V lost 1 base, J lost 8 bases, and 5 bases stayed unmatched.

Sequences were derived from tumor tissue, sampled after IRX-2 immunotherapy. The V call is TRBV5-6, the J call TRBJ1-2; 7 nucleotides line up with TRBD1. This TCR was sampled from a human donor with breast cancer. For the CDR3, the DNA is TGTGCCAGCAGCTTGAGGCAGGGGGGAGGCTACACCTTC. Translating it yields CASSLRQGGGYTF.